This T cell receptor (beta chain) derives from a study of tumor and adjacent non-tumor tissue in lung cancer. Overall study: The cohort had approximately 13 adenocarcinoma, 2 squamous cell and 1 small cell patients. Stage I to III disease affected roughly ten men and roughly five women aged about 31 to 85.

RNA was extracted from bulk tissue without any cell sorting. Chemotherapy-naive patients with new lung cancer underwent thoracic surgery in China, August–late 2014. CDR3 size: 14 residues. The germline V gene has CDR1 SGHAT and CDR2 FQDESV (reference sequence). Concerning this clonotype itself: The junction shows a germline mismatch at one end, possibly a read error.

Three rounds of nested PCR, following a modified ARM-PCR protocol, produced the TCRbeta library. TCRdb re-called the multiplex PCR reads with MiXCR, one entry per CDR3 protein. The sample records about 200,000 distinct CDR3 sequences, 70% to 75% being singletons. This receptor was taken from a man aged 55 to 70 with non-small cell lung cancer. Sequenced sample: lung tumor tissue. The gene calls are TRBV11-1 and TRBJ2-1; D remains ambiguous. The CDR3 spells CASSLTATHNDQFF. In nucleotides, the CDR3 is TGTGCCAGCAGCTTAACTGCGACTCACAATGATCAGTTCTTC.